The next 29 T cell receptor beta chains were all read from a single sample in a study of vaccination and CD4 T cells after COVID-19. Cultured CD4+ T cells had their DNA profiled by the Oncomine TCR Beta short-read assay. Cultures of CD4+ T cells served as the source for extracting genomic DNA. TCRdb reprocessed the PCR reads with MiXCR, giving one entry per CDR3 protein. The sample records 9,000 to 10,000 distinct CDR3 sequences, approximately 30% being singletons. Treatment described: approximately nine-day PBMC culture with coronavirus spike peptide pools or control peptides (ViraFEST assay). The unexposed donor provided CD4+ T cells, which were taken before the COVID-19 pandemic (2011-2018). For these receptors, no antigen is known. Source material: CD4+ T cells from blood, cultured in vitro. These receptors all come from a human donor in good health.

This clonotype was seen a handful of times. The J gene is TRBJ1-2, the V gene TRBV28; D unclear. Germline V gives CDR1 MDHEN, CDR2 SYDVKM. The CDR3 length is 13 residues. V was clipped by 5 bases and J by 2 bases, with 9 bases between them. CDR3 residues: CASSLPGNYGYTF. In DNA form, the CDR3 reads TGTGCCAGCAGTCTTCCGGGGAACTATGGCTACACCTTC.

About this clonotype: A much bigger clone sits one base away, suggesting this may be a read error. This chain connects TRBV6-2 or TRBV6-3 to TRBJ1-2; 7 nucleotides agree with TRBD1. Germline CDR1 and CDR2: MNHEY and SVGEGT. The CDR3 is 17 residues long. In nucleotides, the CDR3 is TGTGCCAGGAGTTACGGGGTACAGGGGAACACCGCCTATGGCTACACCTTC. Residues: CARSYGVQGNTAYGYTF.

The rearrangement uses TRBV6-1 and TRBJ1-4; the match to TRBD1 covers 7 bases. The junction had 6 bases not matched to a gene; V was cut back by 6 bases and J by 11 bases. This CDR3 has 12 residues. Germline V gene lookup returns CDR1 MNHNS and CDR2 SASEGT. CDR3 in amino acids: CASSETGMKLFF. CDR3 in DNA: TGTGCCAGCAGCGAGACAGGGATGAAACTGTTTTTT.

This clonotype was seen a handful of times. CDR3 loop: CASSPGLAGGEEQYF. CDR3 nucleotide sequence: TGTGCCAGCAGCCCAGGACTAGCGGGAGGCGAGGAGCAGTACTTC. The gene calls are TRBV7-9 and TRBJ2-7; TRBD2 agrees at 14 bases. The CDR3 loop spans 15 amino acids. The germline V gene encodes CDR1 SEHNR and CDR2 FQNEAQ (reference sequence). J was trimmed by 7 bases and V by 5 bases; bases with no gene match: 7.

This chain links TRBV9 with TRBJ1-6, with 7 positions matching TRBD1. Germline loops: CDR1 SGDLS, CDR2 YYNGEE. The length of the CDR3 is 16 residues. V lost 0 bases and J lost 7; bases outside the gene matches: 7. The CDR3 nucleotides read TGTGCCAGCAGCGTAGCCAACAGGGGATTAAATTCACCCCTCCACTTT. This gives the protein CASSVANRGLNSPLHF.

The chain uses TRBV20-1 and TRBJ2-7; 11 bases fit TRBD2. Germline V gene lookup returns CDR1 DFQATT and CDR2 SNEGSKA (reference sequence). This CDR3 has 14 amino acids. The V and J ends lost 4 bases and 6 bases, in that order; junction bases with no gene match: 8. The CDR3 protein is CSAIAGGPGGEQYF. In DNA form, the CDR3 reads TGCAGTGCTATAGCGGGAGGGCCGGGGGGCGAGCAGTACTTC.

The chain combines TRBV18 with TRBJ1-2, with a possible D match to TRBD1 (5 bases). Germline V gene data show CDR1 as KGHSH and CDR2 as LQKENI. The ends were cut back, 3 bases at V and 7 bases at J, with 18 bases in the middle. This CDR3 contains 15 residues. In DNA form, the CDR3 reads TGTGCCAGCTCACCCTACCGGGGGGGGAGCATTGGCTACACCTTC. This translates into CASSPYRGGSIGYTF.

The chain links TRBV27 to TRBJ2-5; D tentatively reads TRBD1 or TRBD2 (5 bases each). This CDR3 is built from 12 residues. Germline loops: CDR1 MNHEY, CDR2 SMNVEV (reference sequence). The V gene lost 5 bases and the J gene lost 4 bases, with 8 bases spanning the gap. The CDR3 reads CASSKGRETQYF. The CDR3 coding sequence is TGTGCCAGCAGTAAGGGGAGAGAGACCCAGTACTTC.

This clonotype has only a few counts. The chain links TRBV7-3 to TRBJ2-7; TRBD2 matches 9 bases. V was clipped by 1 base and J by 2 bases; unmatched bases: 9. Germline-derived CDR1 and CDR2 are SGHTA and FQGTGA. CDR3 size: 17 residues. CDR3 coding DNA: TGTGCCAGCAGCTTAAATCGCGGGAGGGACCCTACCTACGAGCAGTACTTC. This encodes CASSLNRGRDPTYEQYF.

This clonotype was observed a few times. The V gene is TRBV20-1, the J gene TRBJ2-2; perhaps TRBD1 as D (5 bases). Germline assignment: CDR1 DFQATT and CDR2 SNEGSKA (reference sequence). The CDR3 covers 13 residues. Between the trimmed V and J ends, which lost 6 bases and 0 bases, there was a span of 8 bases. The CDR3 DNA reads TGCAGTGCCCGCAGGGCGAACACCGGGGAGCTGTTTTTT. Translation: CSARRANTGELFF.

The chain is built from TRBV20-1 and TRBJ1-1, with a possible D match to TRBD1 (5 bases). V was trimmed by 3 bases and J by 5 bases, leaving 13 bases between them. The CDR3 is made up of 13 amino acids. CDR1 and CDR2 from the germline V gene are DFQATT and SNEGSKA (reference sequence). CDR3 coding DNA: TGCAGTGCTAGGGCCCAGGGAAGGACTGAAGCTTTCTTT. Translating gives CSARAQGRTEAFF.

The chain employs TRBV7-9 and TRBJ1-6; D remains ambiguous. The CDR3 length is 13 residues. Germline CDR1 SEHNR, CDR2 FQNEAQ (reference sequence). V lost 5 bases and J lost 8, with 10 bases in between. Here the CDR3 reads CASSLTTDSPLHF. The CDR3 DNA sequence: TGTGCCAGCAGCCTCACAACGGATTCACCCCTCCACTTT. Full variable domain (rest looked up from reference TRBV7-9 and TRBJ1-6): DTGVSQNPRHKITKRGQNVTFRCDPISEHNRLYWYRQTLGQGPEFLTYFQNEAQLEKSRLLSDRFSAERPKGSFSTLEIQRTEQGDSAMYLCASSLTTDSPLHFGNGTRLTVT.

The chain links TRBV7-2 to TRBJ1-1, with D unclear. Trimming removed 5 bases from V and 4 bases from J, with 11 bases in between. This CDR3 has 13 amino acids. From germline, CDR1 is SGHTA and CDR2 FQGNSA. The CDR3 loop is CASSQVPSTEAFF. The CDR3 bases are TGTGCCAGCAGCCAAGTACCGTCCACTGAAGCTTTCTTT.

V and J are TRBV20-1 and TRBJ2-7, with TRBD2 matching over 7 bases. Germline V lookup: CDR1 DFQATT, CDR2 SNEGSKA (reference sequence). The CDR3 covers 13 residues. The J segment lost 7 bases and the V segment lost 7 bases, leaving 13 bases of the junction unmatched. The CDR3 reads CSVWDYRLGEQYF. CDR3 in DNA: TGCAGTGTTTGGGACTATCGTTTGGGGGAGCAGTACTTC.

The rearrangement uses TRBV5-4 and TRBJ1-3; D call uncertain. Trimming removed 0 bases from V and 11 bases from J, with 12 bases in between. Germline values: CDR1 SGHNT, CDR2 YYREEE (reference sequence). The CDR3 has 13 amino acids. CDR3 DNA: TGTGCCAGCAGCTTGGACGGGGTCCGACCCATATATTTT. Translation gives CASSLDGVRPIYF.

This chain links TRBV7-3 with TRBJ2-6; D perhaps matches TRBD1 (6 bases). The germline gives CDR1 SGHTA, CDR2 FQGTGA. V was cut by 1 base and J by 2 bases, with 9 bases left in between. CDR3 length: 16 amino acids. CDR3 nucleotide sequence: TGTGCCAGCAGCTTAAACAGGGTTCCTGGGGCCAACGTCCTGACTTTC. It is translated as CASSLNRVPGANVLTF.

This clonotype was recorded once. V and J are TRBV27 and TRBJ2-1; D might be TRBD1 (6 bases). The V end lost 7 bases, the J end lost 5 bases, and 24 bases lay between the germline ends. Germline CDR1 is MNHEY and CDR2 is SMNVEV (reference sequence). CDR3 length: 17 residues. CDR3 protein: CASIGLRGSPSDNEQFF. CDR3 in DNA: TGTGCCAGCATAGGGCTGAGGGGGTCTCCGTCGGACAATGAGCAGTTCTTC.

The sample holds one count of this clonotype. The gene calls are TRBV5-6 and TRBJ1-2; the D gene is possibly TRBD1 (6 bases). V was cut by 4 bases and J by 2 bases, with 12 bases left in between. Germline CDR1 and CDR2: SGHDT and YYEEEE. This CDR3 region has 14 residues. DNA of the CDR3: TGTGCCAGCAGCCTAAGGGACACCAACTATGGCTACACCTTC. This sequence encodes CASSLRDTNYGYTF.

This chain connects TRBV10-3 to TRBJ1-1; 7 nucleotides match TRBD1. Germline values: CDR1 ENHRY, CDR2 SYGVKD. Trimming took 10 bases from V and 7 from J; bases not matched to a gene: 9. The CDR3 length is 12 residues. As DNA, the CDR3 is TGTGCCACCGGGAAAGACAGGGTTGAAGCTTTCTTT. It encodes CATGKDRVEAFF.

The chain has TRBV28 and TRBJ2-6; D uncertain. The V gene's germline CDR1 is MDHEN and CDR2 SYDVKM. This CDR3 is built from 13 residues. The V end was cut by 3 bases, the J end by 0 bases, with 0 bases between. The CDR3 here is CASSFSGANVLTF. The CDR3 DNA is TGTGCCAGCAGTTTCTCTGGGGCCAACGTCCTGACTTTC.

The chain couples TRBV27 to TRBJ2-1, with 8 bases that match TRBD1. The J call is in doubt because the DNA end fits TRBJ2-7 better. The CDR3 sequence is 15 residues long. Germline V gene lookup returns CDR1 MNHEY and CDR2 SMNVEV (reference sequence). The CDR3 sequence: CASTGPRGPTYEQYF. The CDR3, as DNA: TGTGCCAGCACCGGACCCAGGGGGCCTACCTACGAGCAGTACTTC.

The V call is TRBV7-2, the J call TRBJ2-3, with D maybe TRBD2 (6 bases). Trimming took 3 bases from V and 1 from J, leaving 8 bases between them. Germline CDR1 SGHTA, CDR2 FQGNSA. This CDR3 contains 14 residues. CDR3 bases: TGTGCCAGCAGCTTCGGCGGGGGCACAGATACGCAGTATTTT. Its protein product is CASSFGGGTDTQYF.

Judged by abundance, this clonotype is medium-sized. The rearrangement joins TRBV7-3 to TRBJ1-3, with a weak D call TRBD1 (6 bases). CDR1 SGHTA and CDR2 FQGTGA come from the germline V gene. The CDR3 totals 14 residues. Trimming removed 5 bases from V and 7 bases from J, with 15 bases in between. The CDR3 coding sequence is TGTGCCAGCAGCCAAATGGCGGGGGCTAACACCATATATTTT. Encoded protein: CASSQMAGANTIYF.

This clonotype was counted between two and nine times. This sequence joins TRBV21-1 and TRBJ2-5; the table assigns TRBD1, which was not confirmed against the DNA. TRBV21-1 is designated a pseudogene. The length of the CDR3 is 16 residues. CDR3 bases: TGTGCCAGCAGCACACGGGACAGGAGGGGACAAGAGACCCAGTACTTC. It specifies CASSTRDRRGQETQYF.

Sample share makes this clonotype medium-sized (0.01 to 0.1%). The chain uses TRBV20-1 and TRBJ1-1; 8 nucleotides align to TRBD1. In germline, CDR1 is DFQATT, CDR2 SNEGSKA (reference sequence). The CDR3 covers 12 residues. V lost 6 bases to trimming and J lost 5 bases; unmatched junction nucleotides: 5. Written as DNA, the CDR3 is TGCAGTGCGGCTCAGGGGGCTACTGAAGCTTTCTTT. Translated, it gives CSAAQGATEAFF.

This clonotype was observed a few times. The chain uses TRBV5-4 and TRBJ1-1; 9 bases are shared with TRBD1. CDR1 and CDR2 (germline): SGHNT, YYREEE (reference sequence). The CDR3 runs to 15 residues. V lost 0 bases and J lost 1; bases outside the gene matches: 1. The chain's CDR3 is CASSLAGQGNTEAFF. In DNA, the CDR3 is TGTGCCAGCAGCTTGGCGGGACAGGGGAACACTGAAGCTTTCTTT. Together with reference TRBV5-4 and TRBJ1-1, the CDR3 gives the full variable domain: ETGVTQSPTHLIKTRGQQVTLRCSSQSGHNTVSWYQQALGQGPQFIFQYYREEENGRGNFPPRFSGLQFPNYSSELNVNALELDDSALYLCASSLAGQGNTEAFFGQGTRLTVV.

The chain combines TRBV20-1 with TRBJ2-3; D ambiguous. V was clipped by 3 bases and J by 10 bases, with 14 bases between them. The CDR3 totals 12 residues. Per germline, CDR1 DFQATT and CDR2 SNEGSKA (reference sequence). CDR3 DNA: TGCAGTGCTAGTCTTAACCCCGAAGCGCAGTATTTT. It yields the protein CSASLNPEAQYF.

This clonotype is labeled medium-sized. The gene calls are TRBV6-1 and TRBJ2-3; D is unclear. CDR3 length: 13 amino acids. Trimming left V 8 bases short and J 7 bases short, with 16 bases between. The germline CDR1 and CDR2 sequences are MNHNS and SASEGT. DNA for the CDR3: TGTGCCAGCGAGCGAAATGATGGGAATACGCAGTATTTT. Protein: CASERNDGNTQYF.

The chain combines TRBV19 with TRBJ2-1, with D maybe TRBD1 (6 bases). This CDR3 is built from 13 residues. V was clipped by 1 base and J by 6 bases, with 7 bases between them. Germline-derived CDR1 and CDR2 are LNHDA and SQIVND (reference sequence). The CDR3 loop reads CASSIVRGNEQFF. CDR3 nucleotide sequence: TGTGCCAGTAGTATAGTCAGGGGCAATGAGCAGTTCTTC.